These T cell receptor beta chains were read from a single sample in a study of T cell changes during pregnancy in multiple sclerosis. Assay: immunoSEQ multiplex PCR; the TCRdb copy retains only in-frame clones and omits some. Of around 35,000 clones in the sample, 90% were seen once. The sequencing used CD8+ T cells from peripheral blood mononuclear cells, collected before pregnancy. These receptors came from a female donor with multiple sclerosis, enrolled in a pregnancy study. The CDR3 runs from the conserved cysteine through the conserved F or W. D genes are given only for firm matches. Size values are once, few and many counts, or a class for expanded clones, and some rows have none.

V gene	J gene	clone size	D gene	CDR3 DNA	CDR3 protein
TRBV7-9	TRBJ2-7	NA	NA	TGTGCCAGCAGCTTGGGGCAGGTGCACCCACTCTTC	CASSLGQVHPLF
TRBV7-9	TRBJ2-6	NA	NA	TGTGCCAGCAGCTTAATCTCGAGCAATTCTGGGGCCAACGTCCTGACTTTC	CASSLISSNSGANVLTF
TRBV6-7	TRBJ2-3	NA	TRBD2	TGTGCCAGCGAATCTAGCGGGGGGGAACATACGCAGTATTTT	CASESSGGEHTQYF
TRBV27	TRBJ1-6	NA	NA	TGTGCCAGCAGTTTTGACTCTAGCTCCTATAATTCACCCCTCCACTTT	CASSFDSSSYNSPLHF
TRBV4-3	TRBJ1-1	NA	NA	TGCGCCAGCAGCCAAGTTCAGCAGGGGAAAGCTTTCTTT	CASSQVQQGKAFF
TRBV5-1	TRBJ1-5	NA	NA	TGCGCCAGCAGCTTGCACGGGGGTGGCAATCAGCCCCAGCATTTT	CASSLHGGGNQPQHF
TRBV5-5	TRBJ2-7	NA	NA	TGTGCCAGCAGCCTTGGGCGGGACCGAGACTACGAGCAGTACTTC	CASSLGRDRDYEQYF
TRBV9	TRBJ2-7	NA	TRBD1	TGTGCCAGCAGCACTCGGGACAGCTCCTACGAGCAGTACTTC	CASSTRDSSYEQYF
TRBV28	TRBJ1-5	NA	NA	TGTGCCAGCAGCCACAACCTTAATCAGCCCCAGCATTTT	CASSHNLNQPQHF
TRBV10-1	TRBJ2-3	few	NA	TGCGCCACAAACCAGGGACACTTGTCAGATACGCAGTATTTT	CATNQGHLSDTQYF
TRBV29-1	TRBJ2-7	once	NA	TGCAGCGTTGGAGATAGCGGTATCTCCTACGAGCAGTACTTC	CSVGDSGISYEQYF
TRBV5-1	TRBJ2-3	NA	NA	TGCGCCAGCAGCTTGGCGGCAGGGGGGTCCACAGATACGCAGTATTTT	CASSLAAGGSTDTQYF